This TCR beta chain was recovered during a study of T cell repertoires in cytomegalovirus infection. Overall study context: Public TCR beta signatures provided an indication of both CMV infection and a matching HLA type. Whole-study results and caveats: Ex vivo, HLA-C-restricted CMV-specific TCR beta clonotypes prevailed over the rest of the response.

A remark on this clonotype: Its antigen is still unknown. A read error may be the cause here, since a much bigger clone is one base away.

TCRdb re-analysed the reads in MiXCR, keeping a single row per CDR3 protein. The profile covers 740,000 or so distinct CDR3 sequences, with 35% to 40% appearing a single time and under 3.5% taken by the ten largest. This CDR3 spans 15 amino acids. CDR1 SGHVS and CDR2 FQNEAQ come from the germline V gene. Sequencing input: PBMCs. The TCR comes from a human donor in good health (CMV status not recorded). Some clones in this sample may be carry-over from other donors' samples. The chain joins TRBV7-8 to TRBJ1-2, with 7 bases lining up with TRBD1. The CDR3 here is CASSSGGQENYCYTF. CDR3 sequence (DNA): TGTGCCAGCAGCTCTGGCGGACAGGAGAACTATTGCTACACCTTC.